The 10 T cell receptor beta chains given below trace back to one sample, sequenced in a study of blood T cell repertoires in COVID-19. Sequencing was performed with immunoSEQ multiplex PCR; in TCRdb, only in-frame clones are kept and a portion is missing. The table has approximately 210,000 clones, more than 70% seen once. Material: peripheral blood. Source of these receptors: a man aged 45 to 65 with active or convalescent COVID-19.

The V call is TRBV28, the J call TRBJ1-2; a weak D match, TRBD1 (5 bases). Germline V gives CDR1 MDHEN, CDR2 SYDVKM. Trimming removed 5 bases from V and 8 bases from J, with 21 bases in between. The CDR3 runs 15 residues. For the CDR3, the DNA is TGTGCCAGCAGTAGCTCCGGACAACAAAGTTGGGGCTACACCTTC. Protein product: CASSSSGQQSWGYTF.

This clone is a singleton in its sample. The rearrangement joins TRBV7-2 to TRBJ1-1, with D unclear. Germline V gives CDR1 SGHTA, CDR2 FQGNSA. Trimming cost V 5 bases and J 2 bases, with 6 bases left between them. The CDR3 loop spans 12 amino acids. The CDR3 spells CASSGFNTEAFF. CDR3 nucleotides: TGTGCCAGCAGCGGCTTTAACACTGAAGCTTTCTTT.

The J gene is TRBJ2-7, the V gene TRBV30; 9 bases map to TRBD2. The germline CDR1 and CDR2 sequences are GTSNPN and SVGIG (reference sequence). The CDR3 extends over 14 amino acids. The V and J ends lost 0 bases and 2 bases, in that order; junction bases with no gene match: 2. This CDR3 is CAWSVAGGAYEQYF. CDR3 DNA sequence: TGTGCCTGGAGTGTGGCGGGAGGGGCCTACGAGCAGTACTTC.

This clone occurred a few times. The chain couples TRBV25-1 to TRBJ1-6; 7 positions agree with TRBD1. J was trimmed by 10 bases and V by 2 bases; bases with no gene match: 8. The V gene's germline CDR1 is MGHDK and CDR2 SYGVNS. This CDR3 region has 15 residues. This CDR3 reads CASSEPRQGESPLHF. The CDR3 bases are TGTGCCAGCAGTGAACCGCGGCAGGGGGAATCACCCCTCCACTTT.

V and J are TRBV27 and TRBJ1-2; possibly TRBD1 for D (5 bases). Trimming stripped 6 bases from V and 7 bases from J, with 9 bases between. CDR3 length: 11 amino acids. The germline V gene encodes CDR1 MNHEY and CDR2 SMNVEV (reference sequence). CDR3 region: CASSSGAGYTF. The CDR3 DNA sequence: TGTGCCAGCAGCAGTGGGGCTGGCTACACCTTC.

This chain uses TRBV10-3 with TRBJ1-4; TRBD1 is a possible D gene (5 bases). The CDR3 contains 16 residues. Per the germline V gene, CDR1 is ENHRY and CDR2 is SYGVKD. V was pared by 10 bases and J by 0 bases, with 18 bases between. CDR3 nucleotide sequence: TGTGCCACATTCAACCCCGGGGGAGCAACTAATGAAAAACTGTTTTTT. Amino acids: CATFNPGGATNEKLFF.

The V and J genes are TRBV28 and TRBJ2-1; D might be TRBD1 (7 bases). Germline lookup yields CDR1 MDHEN and CDR2 SYDVKM. V was cut by 7 bases and J by 7 bases, with 23 bases left in between. CDR3 length: 16 amino acids. The CDR3 region has the DNA TGTGCCAGCATCAGGGGGGCCCTAGAAAAGCCTAATGAGCAGTTCTTC. Encoded protein: CASIRGALEKPNEQFF.

The chain uses TRBV25-1 and TRBJ1-2, with 8 bases identical to TRBD1. The CDR3 runs to 12 residues. V lost 3 bases to trimming and J lost 6 bases; unmatched junction nucleotides: 0. The germline V gene encodes CDR1 MGHDK and CDR2 SYGVNS. The CDR3 nucleotides are TGTGCCAGCAGTGACAGGGGGCATGGCTACACCTTC. Protein sequence: CASSDRGHGYTF.

The chain carries TRBV7-2 and TRBJ2-7, with TRBD2 matching over 7 bases. Trimming at V came to 1 base and at J to 0 bases, leaving 3 bases not matched to a gene. The CDR3 has 15 residues. In germline, CDR1 is SGHTA, CDR2 FQGNSA. CDR3 DNA: TGTGCCAGCAGCTTAGGGCGGGGGAGCTCCTACGAGCAGTACTTC. It specifies CASSLGRGSSYEQYF.

The gene calls are TRBV19 and TRBJ2-3; a possible D gene is TRBD1 (6 bases). Trimming pared 5 bases from V and 0 bases from J, leaving 12 bases between. Germline assignment: CDR1 LNHDA and CDR2 SQIVND (reference sequence). CDR3 length equals 15 residues. The CDR3 DNA is TGTGCCAGTAGTCCGCAGGGGTTGAGCACAGATACGCAGTATTTT. Encoded protein: CASSPQGLSTDTQYF. The whole variable domain, filled in from reference TRBV19 and TRBJ2-3, reads DGGITQSPKYLFRKEGQNVTLSCEQNLNHDAMYWYRQDPGQGLRLIYYSQIVNDFQKGDIAEGYSVSREKKESFPLTVTSAQKNPTAFYLCASSPQGLSTDTQYFGPGTRLTVL.